The 29 T cell receptor beta chains presented below share a single source sample, sequenced in a study of patients and donors after allogeneic stem cell transplantation. In TCRdb, the RT-PCR reads were re-called with MiXCR into one record per CDR3 protein. Among hundreds of thousands of distinct CDR3 sequences listed, more than 15% were seen once. The source material was blood, either unsorted or a sorted T cell fraction (not recorded which). These receptors originate from a human donor who was either an allogeneic HSCT recipient or a stem cell or donor lymphocyte infusion donor (not recorded which). It is not recorded whose cells these are; they may come from a transplant donor.

This clonotype was seen only a few times. This chain joins TRBV20-1 and TRBJ2-3; D not resolved. The CDR3 covers 14 residues. Germline lookup yields CDR1 DFQATT and CDR2 SNEGSKA (reference sequence). The V end was cut by 7 bases, the J end by 1 base, with 15 bases between. The CDR3: CSVRKAARTDTQYF. CDR3 nucleotides: TGCAGTGTTAGGAAGGCTGCACGCACAGATACGCAGTATTTT.

This clonotype was seen only a few times. V gene TRBV18 combines with J gene TRBJ2-7, with D hard to call. Germline CDR1 is KGHSH and CDR2 is LQKENI. The V end lost 3 bases, the J end lost 5 bases, and 5 bases lay between the germline ends. The CDR3 loop spans 11 amino acids. The CDR3 DNA sequence: TGTGCCAGCTCACCGATGGACGAGCAGTACTTC. Encoded protein: CASSPMDEQYF.

Only a few counts were recorded for this clonotype. V gene TRBV12-3 or TRBV12-4 combines with J gene TRBJ2-7; perhaps D is TRBD1 or TRBD2 (5 bases each). Between the trimmed V and J ends, which lost 3 bases and 6 bases, there was a span of 18 bases. The CDR3 extends over 15 amino acids. This chain's CDR3 is CASSFGGFEGTEQYF. The DNA for the CDR3 is TGTGCCAGCAGTTTTGGGGGATTCGAAGGTACCGAGCAGTACTTC.

This chain uses TRBV12-3 or TRBV12-4 with TRBJ2-1, with D possibly TRBD1 on 5 matching bases. The V end was cut by 2 bases, the J end by 2 bases, with 13 bases between. The CDR3 consists of 16 residues. The CDR3: CASSLTWGRPYNEQFF. CDR3 bases: TGTGCCAGCAGTTTAACTTGGGGCAGACCCTACAATGAGCAGTTCTTC.

This clonotype was seen only a few times. The chain couples TRBV7-2 to TRBJ2-6; 7 bases match TRBD1. J was trimmed by 2 bases and V by 1 base; bases with no gene match: 2. The CDR3 sequence is 16 residues long. The germline V gene encodes CDR1 SGHTA and CDR2 FQGNSA. The CDR3 is CASSLGQGAGANVLTF. DNA for the CDR3: TGTGCCAGCAGCTTAGGGCAGGGGGCTGGGGCCAACGTCCTGACTTTC.

This clonotype was observed a few times. This rearrangement joins TRBV20-1 to TRBJ1-5; D perhaps matches TRBD1 (5 bases). The CDR3 extends over 14 amino acids. CDR1 is DFQATT and CDR2 is SNEGSKA in the germline V gene (reference sequence). V lost 0 bases and J 10 bases, leaving 16 bases between the germline ends. The CDR3 reads CSARDKGREGPQHF. The CDR3 DNA reads TGCAGTGCTAGAGATAAAGGCAGGGAAGGTCCCCAGCATTTT.

The chain uses TRBV12-3 or TRBV12-4 and TRBJ2-7; perhaps TRBD1 as D (5 bases). The CDR3 sequence is 14 residues long. Deletions cut 8 bases from V and 3 bases from J, with 17 bases between. The CDR3 nucleotides are TGTGCCAGCGGTAGGAAGGGGCCGGTCTACGAGCAGTACTTC. Translation: CASGRKGPVYEQYF.

This clonotype was counted at least ten times. J is TRBJ1-1 and V is TRBV12-3 or TRBV12-4, with 7 nucleotides matching TRBD1. With V trimmed by 4 bases and J by 7 bases, 6 bases remained unmatched. The CDR3 extends over 13 amino acids. The CDR3 nucleotides are TGTGCCAGCAGTTCCAGGGGGTGGGTTGAAGCTTTCTTT. This codes for CASSSRGWVEAFF.

The gene calls are TRBV9 and TRBJ1-2, with D possibly matching TRBD1 (6 bases). The V end lost 6 bases, the J end lost 1 base, and 13 bases lay between the germline ends. This CDR3 spans 14 amino acids. Germline CDR1 is SGDLS and CDR2 is YYNGEE. The CDR3 here is CASNLGGHNYGYTF. CDR3 DNA: TGTGCCAGCAACCTAGGGGGTCATAACTATGGCTACACCTTC.

This rearrangement joins TRBV20-1 to TRBJ1-2, with 11 bases aligning to TRBD1. V lost 3 bases and J lost 5; bases outside the gene matches: 8. Looked up from germline, CDR1 is DFQATT and CDR2 is SNEGSKA (reference sequence). This CDR3 contains 15 residues. The CDR3 sequence: CSASPGQGESYGYTF. Here the CDR3 DNA reads TGCAGTGCTAGTCCGGGACAGGGGGAATCATATGGCTACACCTTC.

The genes are TRBV20-1 and TRBJ2-5, with a possible D match to TRBD2 (5 bases). The CDR3 consists of 12 residues. With 3 bases removed from V and 2 bases from J, the gap between germline ends came to 7 bases. Germline CDR1 reads DFQATT; CDR2 reads SNEGSKA (reference sequence). This chain's CDR3 is CSARTMQETQYF. The DNA for the CDR3 is TGCAGTGCTAGGACTATGCAAGAGACCCAGTACTTC.

This clonotype was observed many times. V is TRBV3-1 and J is TRBJ2-1; 11 bases fit TRBD2. Germline CDR1 is LGHDT and CDR2 is YNNKEL (reference sequence). J was trimmed by 16 bases and V by 4 bases; bases with no gene match: 6. This CDR3 region has 12 residues. CDR3 in amino acids: CASSLAGGPNFF. CDR3 coding DNA: TGTGCCAGCAGCCTAGCGGGAGGGCCAAATTTCTTC.

The sample holds a few counts of this clonotype. The genes are TRBV21-1 and TRBJ1-6; TRBD1, the table's D call, lacks a check against the DNA. TRBV21-1 is tagged as a pseudogene. The CDR3 spans 13 residues. The DNA for the CDR3 is TGTGCCAGAAACAGGGGGAATTATTCACCCCTCCACTTT. The encoded protein is CARNRGNYSPLHF.

The chain joins TRBV6-2 or TRBV6-3 to TRBJ2-5; no definite D call. There are 11 residues in the CDR3. Germline V gene data show CDR1 as MNHEY and CDR2 as SVGEGT. Trimming took 7 bases from V and 5 from J, leaving 8 bases between them. The CDR3 protein is CASMIWETQYF. CDR3 coding DNA: TGTGCCAGCATGATTTGGGAGACCCAGTACTTC.

This chain links TRBV9 with TRBJ1-1; 7 nucleotides align to TRBD1. The CDR3 has 12 amino acids. Germline CDR1 SGDLS, CDR2 YYNGEE. V gave up 4 bases and J gave up 11 bases; unmatched junction bases: 8. In nucleotides, the CDR3 is TGTGCCAGCAGCCAAACAGGGGCAGATGCTTTCTTT. Amino acid sequence: CASSQTGADAFF.

This clonotype occurred a few times. This chain uses TRBV7-9 with TRBJ2-1, with TRBD2 matching over 10 bases. This CDR3 comprises 15 residues. Germline V gene lookup returns CDR1 SEHNR and CDR2 FQNEAQ (reference sequence). The J segment lost 4 bases and the V segment lost 6 bases, leaving 6 bases of the junction unmatched. Here the CDR3 reads CASSQLAGLYNEQFF. The CDR3 DNA is TGTGCCAGCAGTCAACTAGCGGGACTATACAATGAGCAGTTCTTC. Filled out from reference TRBV7-9 and TRBJ2-1, the complete variable domain reads DTGVSQNPRHKITKRGQNVTFRCDPISEHNRLYWYRQTLGQGPEFLTYFQNEAQLEKSRLLSDRFSAERPKGSFSTLEIQRTEQGDSAMYLCASSQLAGLYNEQFFGPGTRLTVL.

The V gene is TRBV6-5, the J gene TRBJ1-2; weak D call: TRBD1 (6 bases). Germline CDR1 is MNHEY and CDR2 is SVGAGI. CDR3 length equals 13 residues. The germline V and J ends were trimmed by 4 bases and 8 bases, with 14 bases remaining between them. Written as DNA, the CDR3 is TGTGCCAGCAGTTCCTTAACAGGGAGCGGCTACACCTTC. Its protein is CASSSLTGSGYTF.

The J gene is TRBJ1-2, the V gene TRBV5-5; D is undetermined. Looked up from germline, CDR1 is SGHKS and CDR2 is YYEKEE (reference sequence). The CDR3 loop spans 15 amino acids. The ends were cut back, 1 base at V and 7 bases at J, with 17 bases in the middle. The CDR3 nucleotides read TGTGCCAGCAGCTTGTACGTCGGCCGGGAGGGTGGCTACACCTTC. Translating it yields CASSLYVGREGGYTF. Using reference TRBV5-5 and TRBJ1-2 for the parts outside the CDR3, the full variable domain is DAGVTQSPTHLIKTRGQQVTLRCSPISGHKSVSWYQQVLGQGPQFIFQYYEKEERGRGNFPDRFSARQFPNYSSELNVNALLLGDSALYLCASSLYVGREGGYTFGSGTRLTVV.

The table lists this clonotype with many counts. The chain joins TRBV12-3 or TRBV12-4 to TRBJ2-2; D perhaps matches TRBD1 (7 bases). The CDR3 spans 14 residues. Trimming cost V 6 bases and J 5 bases, with 13 bases left between them. DNA of the CDR3: TGTGCCAGCAGCTTACAGGGGAGGACCGGGGAGCTGTTTTTT. Translating it yields CASSLQGRTGELFF.

This clonotype was counted a few times. A read error may produce the germline difference seen at one junction end. This chain uses TRBV20-1 with TRBJ1-1; D gene unclear. CDR3 length equals 11 residues. Germline values: CDR1 DFQATT, CDR2 SNEGSKA (reference sequence). The CDR3 DNA sequence: TGCAGTGCTAGAGGTTTGGGCCCTCTCCATTTT. It codes for CSARGLGPLHF.

Points on this clonotype: This could be a read error, since a much larger clone is one nucleotide away. The chain joins TRBV5-5 to TRBJ1-4; 9 bases are shared with TRBD1. V was clipped by 4 bases and J by 7 bases; unmatched bases: 2. The CDR3 sequence is 13 residues long. Germline lookup yields CDR1 SGHKS and CDR2 YYEKEE (reference sequence). The CDR3 DNA reads TGTGCCAGCAGCACGGACAGGGGTGAAAAACTGTTTTTT. It encodes CASSTDRGEKLFF.

This clonotype was picked up many times. The chain joins TRBV5-1 to TRBJ2-3; D not certain. V lost 1 base, J lost 6 bases, and 3 bases lay in between. Looked up from germline, CDR1 is SGHRS and CDR2 is YFSETQ. This CDR3 has 11 residues. The CDR3 loop is CASSLQDTQYF. The CDR3 bases are TGCGCCAGCAGCTTGCAGGATACGCAGTATTTT.

There are many counts of this clonotype. This sequence joins TRBV6-5 and TRBJ1-1; 11 bases fit TRBD1. With V trimmed by 2 bases and J by 3 bases, 2 bases remained unmatched. CDR3 size: 15 residues. Germline CDR1 reads MNHEY; CDR2 reads SVGAGI. CDR3 sequence (DNA): TGTGCCAGCAGTTACCGGGACAGGGGGGACACTGAAGCTTTCTTT. Translated, it gives CASSYRDRGDTEAFF.

The rearrangement joins TRBV10-3 to TRBJ2-1; 9 bases agree with TRBD2. With 0 bases clipped from V and 4 bases from J, the junction kept 1 base outside the gene matches. Germline V CDR1 and CDR2: ENHRY, SYGVKD. The CDR3 length is 15 residues. The CDR3 reads CAISESSGRYNEQFF. The DNA for the CDR3 is TGTGCCATCAGTGAGTCCAGCGGGAGGTACAATGAGCAGTTCTTC.

CDR3 residues: CASSRDWLNSPLHF. The CDR3 bases are TGCGCCAGCAGCCGGGACTGGTTAAATTCACCCCTCCACTTT. The chain carries TRBV5-1 and TRBJ1-6; D perhaps matches TRBD1 (5 bases). CDR1 and CDR2 from the germline V gene are SGHRS and YFSETQ. Trimming cost V 4 bases and J 7 bases, with 12 bases left between them. The CDR3 loop spans 14 amino acids.

The genes are TRBV12-3 or TRBV12-4 and TRBJ1-2; tentatively, D is TRBD1 (5 bases). The germline V and J ends were trimmed by 2 bases and 7 bases, with 11 bases remaining between them. This CDR3 contains 13 residues. The DNA for the CDR3 is TGTGCCAGCAGTTTACCAGGGCTCTCTGGCTACACCTTC. This gives the protein CASSLPGLSGYTF.

This clonotype was seen only a few times. This rearrangement joins TRBV6-5 to TRBJ2-3; D might be TRBD1 or TRBD2, each matching 5 bases. The CDR3 has 15 amino acids. Trimming removed 2 bases from V and 6 bases from J, with 15 bases in between. Looked up from germline, CDR1 is MNHEY and CDR2 is SVGAGI. CDR3 sequence: CASSYGGPLQDTQYF. The CDR3 nucleotides are TGTGCCAGCAGTTACGGGGGACCCCTTCAGGATACGCAGTATTTT.

Here the CDR3 reads CASSTRTGGSYNEQFF. In DNA form, the CDR3 reads TGTGCCAGTAGTACCCGGACAGGGGGAAGCTACAATGAGCAGTTCTTC. The J gene is TRBJ2-1, the V gene TRBV19; 10 nucleotides line up with TRBD1. Trimming cost V 4 bases and J 3 bases; bases outside gene matches: 6. From germline, CDR1 is LNHDA and CDR2 SQIVND (reference sequence). The CDR3 totals 16 residues.

J is TRBJ2-2 and V is TRBV5-1; D is ambiguous. V shed 0 bases and J shed 1 base, with 7 bases lying between them. The CDR3 contains 15 residues. Germline CDR1 SGHRS, CDR2 YFSETQ. CDR3 sequence reads: CASSLEAENTGELFF. Here the CDR3 DNA reads TGCGCCAGCAGCTTGGAAGCAGAGAACACCGGGGAGCTGTTTTTT. Looking up the rest from reference TRBV5-1 and TRBJ2-2 gives the full variable domain: KAGVTQTPRYLIKTRGQQVTLSCSPISGHRSVSWYQQTPGQGLQFLFEYFSETQRNKGNFPGRFSGRQFSNSRSEMNVSTLELGDSALYLCASSLEAENTGELFFGEGSRLTVL.